The TCR beta chain described here comes from a study of cytomegalovirus exposure and HLA in healthy donors. CDR1 and CDR2 (germline): PRHDT, FYEKMQ (reference sequence). The V gene end was trimmed by 0 bases and the J gene end by 1 base; junction bases not matched to a gene: 3. CDR3 length: 15 residues. PCR employed 60 Vbeta and 13 Jbeta primers. Method: immunoSEQ multiplex PCR; TCRdb's copy keeps in-frame clones and lacks some. This table holds approximately 100,000 clones, 77% found once. The chain couples TRBV13 to TRBJ2-7, with 7 bases that match TRBD1. The sequence derives from a woman in her thirties or forties in good health and CMV-seronegative. Sequenced material: PBMCs. CDR3 DNA sequence: TGTGCCAGCAGCTTAGGGACAGGGCCTTCCTACGAGCAGTACTTC. Translation gives CASSLGTGPSYEQYF.